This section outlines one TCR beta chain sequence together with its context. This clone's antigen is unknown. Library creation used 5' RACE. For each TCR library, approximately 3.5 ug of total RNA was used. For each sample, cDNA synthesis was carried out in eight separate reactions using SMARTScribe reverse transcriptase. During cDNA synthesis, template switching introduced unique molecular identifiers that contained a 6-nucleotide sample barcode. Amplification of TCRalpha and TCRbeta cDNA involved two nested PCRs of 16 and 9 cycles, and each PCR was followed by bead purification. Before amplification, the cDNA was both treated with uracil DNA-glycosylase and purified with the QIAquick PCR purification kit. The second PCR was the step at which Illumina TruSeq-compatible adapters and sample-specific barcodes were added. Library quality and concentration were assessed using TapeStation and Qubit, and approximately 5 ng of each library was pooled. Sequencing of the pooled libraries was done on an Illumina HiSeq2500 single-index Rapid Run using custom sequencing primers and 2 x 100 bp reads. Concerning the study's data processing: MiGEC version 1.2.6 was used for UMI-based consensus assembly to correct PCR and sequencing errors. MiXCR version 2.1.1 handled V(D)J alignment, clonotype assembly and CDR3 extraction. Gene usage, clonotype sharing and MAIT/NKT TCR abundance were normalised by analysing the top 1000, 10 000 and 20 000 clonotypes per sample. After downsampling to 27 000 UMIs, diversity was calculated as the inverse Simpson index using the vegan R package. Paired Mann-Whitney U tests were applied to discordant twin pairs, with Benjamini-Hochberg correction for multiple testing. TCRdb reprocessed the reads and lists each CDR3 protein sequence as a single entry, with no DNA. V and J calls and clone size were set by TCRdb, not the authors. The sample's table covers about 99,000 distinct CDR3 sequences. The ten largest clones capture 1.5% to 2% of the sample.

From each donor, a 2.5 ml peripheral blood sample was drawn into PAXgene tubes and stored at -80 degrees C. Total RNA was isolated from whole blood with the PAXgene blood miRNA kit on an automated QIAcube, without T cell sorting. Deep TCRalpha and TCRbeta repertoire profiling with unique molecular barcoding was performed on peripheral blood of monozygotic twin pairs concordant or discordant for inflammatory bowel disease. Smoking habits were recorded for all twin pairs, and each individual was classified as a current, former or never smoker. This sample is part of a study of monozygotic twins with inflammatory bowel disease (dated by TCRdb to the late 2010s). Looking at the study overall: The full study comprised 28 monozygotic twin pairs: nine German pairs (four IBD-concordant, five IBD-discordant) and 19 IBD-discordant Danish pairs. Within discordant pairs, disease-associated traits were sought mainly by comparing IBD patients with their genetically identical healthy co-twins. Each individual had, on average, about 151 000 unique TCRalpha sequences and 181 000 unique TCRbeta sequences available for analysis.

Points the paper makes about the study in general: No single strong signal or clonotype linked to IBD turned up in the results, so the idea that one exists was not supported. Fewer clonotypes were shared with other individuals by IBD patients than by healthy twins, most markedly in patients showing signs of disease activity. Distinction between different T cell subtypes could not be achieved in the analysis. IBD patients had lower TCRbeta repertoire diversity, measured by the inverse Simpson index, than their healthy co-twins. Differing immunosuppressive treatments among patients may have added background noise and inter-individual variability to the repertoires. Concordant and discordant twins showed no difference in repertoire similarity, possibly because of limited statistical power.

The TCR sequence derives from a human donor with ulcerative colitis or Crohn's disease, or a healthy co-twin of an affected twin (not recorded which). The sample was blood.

The CDR3 protein sequence reads: CASSRAFRGGTNEKLFF. Rearrangement joined TRBV28 to TRBJ1-4; TCRdb outputs TRBD1, but without DNA this stays unchecked. CDR3 length: 17 amino acids, cysteine to phenylalanine. DNA was not recorded. Sequences MDHEN (CDR1) and SYDVKM (CDR2) are obtained from the germline V gene.